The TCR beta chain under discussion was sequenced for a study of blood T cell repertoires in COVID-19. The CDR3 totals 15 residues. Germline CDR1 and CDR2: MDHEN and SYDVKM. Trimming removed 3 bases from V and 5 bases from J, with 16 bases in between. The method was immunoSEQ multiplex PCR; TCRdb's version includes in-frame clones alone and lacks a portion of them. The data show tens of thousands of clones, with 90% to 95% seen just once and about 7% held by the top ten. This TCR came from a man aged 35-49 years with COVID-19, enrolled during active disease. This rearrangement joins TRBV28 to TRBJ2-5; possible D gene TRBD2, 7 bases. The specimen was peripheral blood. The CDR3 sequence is CASSFLRGAGETQYF. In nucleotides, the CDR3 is TGTGCCAGCAGTTTTCTCCGGGGGGCGGGGGAGACCCAGTACTTC.